These T cell receptor beta chains were read from a single sample in a study of blood T cells in healthy people across ages. TCRdb itself ran the 5' RACE reads through MiXCR, one entry per CDR3 protein. This sample has 600,000 or so distinct CDR3 sequences, with 25% to 30% found just once. Sample: blood. These receptors were collected from a woman of 80 years or more in good health. CDR3s include the opening cysteine and the closing phenylalanine or tryptophan. A D gene is named only where the DNA matches it firmly. Rows give clone size only sometimes, using once, few, many, or a class for an expanded clone.

d_call: TRBD1
v_call: TRBV10-3
j_call: TRBJ1-5
clone_size: many
cdr3_aa: CAISPGTGGDQPQHF
cdr3_nt: TGTGCCATCAGTCCGGGGACAGGCGGCGATCAGCCCCAGCATTTT

d_call: TRBD1
v_call: TRBV5-5
j_call: TRBJ1-2
clone_size: few
cdr3_aa: CASSVTGDYGYTF
cdr3_nt: TGTGCCAGCAGCGTGACAGGGGACTATGGCTACACCTTC

d_call: NA
v_call: TRBV19
j_call: TRBJ2-7
clone_size: few
cdr3_aa: CASRERASSYEQYF
cdr3_nt: TGTGCCAGTAGGGAGAGGGCCAGCTCCTACGAGCAGTACTTC

d_call: NA
v_call: TRBV5-1
j_call: TRBJ1-5
clone_size: many
cdr3_aa: CASSTYYNQPQHF
cdr3_nt: TGCGCCAGCAGTACATACTATAATCAGCCCCAGCATTTT

d_call: NA
v_call: TRBV7-9
j_call: TRBJ2-1
clone_size: many
cdr3_aa: CASSFFPFEPGSDNEQFF
cdr3_nt: TGTGCCAGCAGCTTCTTTCCCTTCGAACCAGGGTCGGACAATGAGCAGTTCTTC

d_call: NA
v_call: TRBV2
j_call: TRBJ1-6
clone_size: few
cdr3_aa: CASRAGPGFDSPLHF
cdr3_nt: NA

d_call: TRBD2
v_call: TRBV5-1
j_call: TRBJ2-1
clone_size: NA
cdr3_aa: CASSPRASGSYNEQFF
cdr3_nt: TGCGCCAGCAGCCCTCGCGCTAGCGGGTCCTACAATGAGCAGTTCTTC

d_call: NA
v_call: TRBV6-6
j_call: TRBJ1-1
clone_size: many
cdr3_aa: CASSFKTEAFF
cdr3_nt: TGTGCCAGCAGCTTTAAAACTGAAGCTTTCTTT

d_call: TRBD2
v_call: TRBV5-4
j_call: TRBJ2-1
clone_size: few
cdr3_aa: CASSLLQGLAGGSGEQFF
cdr3_nt: TGTGCCAGCAGCTTGCTGCAGGGACTAGCGGGGGGCAGCGGGGAGCAGTTCTTC

d_call: NA
v_call: TRBV6-1
j_call: TRBJ1-1
clone_size: few
cdr3_aa: CASRRGEANTEAFF
cdr3_nt: TGTGCCAGCAGAAGGGGGGAGGCTAACACTGAAGCTTTCTTT

d_call: NA
v_call: TRBV6-1
j_call: TRBJ2-2
clone_size: NA
cdr3_aa: CASDNGGTGELFF
cdr3_nt: TGTGCCAGCGATAATGGGGGCACCGGGGAGCTGTTTTTT

d_call: NA
v_call: TRBV20-1
j_call: TRBJ1-5
clone_size: many
cdr3_aa: CSAYDGPNQPQHF
cdr3_nt: TGCAGTGCCTACGACGGCCCCAATCAGCCCCAGCATTTT

d_call: TRBD2
v_call: TRBV7-8
j_call: TRBJ2-7
clone_size: once
cdr3_aa: CASSSSGGCYEQYF
cdr3_nt: TGTGCCAGCAGCTCTAGCGGGGGATGCTACGAGCAGTACTTT

d_call: TRBD2
v_call: TRBV18
j_call: TRBJ2-7
clone_size: many
cdr3_aa: CASSPSGAGGSSYEQYF
cdr3_nt: TGTGCCAGCTCACCCTCCGGTGCGGGGGGGAGCTCCTACGAGCAGTACTTC

d_call: TRBD1
v_call: TRBV6-5
j_call: TRBJ2-3
clone_size: NA
cdr3_aa: CASSQGQVSTDTQYF
cdr3_nt: TGTGCCAGCAGTCAGGGACAGGTTAGCACAGATACGCAGTATTTT

d_call: NA
v_call: TRBV7-2
j_call: TRBJ1-4
clone_size: few
cdr3_aa: CASSLEGRVGEKRFF
cdr3_nt: TGTGCCAGCAGCTTAGAGGGCAGGGTAGGCGAAAAACGGTTTTTT

d_call: NA
v_call: TRBV30
j_call: TRBJ1-1
clone_size: NA
cdr3_aa: CAWIQRRTPDAEAFF
cdr3_nt: TGTGCCTGGATCCAACGGCGGACGCCGGATGCTGAAGCTTTCTTT

d_call: NA
v_call: TRBV5-1
j_call: TRBJ2-5
clone_size: many
cdr3_aa: CASSLNLQETQYF
cdr3_nt: TGCGCCAGCAGCTTGAACCTCCAAGAGACCCAGTACTTC

d_call: TRBD2
v_call: TRBV7-2
j_call: TRBJ2-3
clone_size: many
cdr3_aa: CASSQGLAGGLRDTQYF
cdr3_nt: TGTGCCAGCAGCCAAGGACTAGCGGGGGGACTTCGGGATACGCAGTATTTT

d_call: NA
v_call: TRBV19
j_call: TRBJ1-2
clone_size: NA
cdr3_aa: CASTFFGGDGYTF
cdr3_nt: TGTGCCAGTACCTTCTTCGGGGGCGACGGCTACACCTTC

d_call: NA
v_call: TRBV7-9
j_call: TRBJ1-5
clone_size: many
cdr3_aa: CASSSGSNSNQPQHF
cdr3_nt: TGTGCCAGCAGCTCCGGGAGTAATAGCAATCAGCCCCAGCATTTT

d_call: TRBD2
v_call: TRBV3-1
j_call: TRBJ2-3
clone_size: few
cdr3_aa: CASSHTGLANTQYF
cdr3_nt: TGTGCCAGCAGCCATACAGGACTAGCCAATACGCAGTATTTT

d_call: TRBD1
v_call: TRBV12-3/TRBV12-4
j_call: TRBJ2-3
clone_size: NA
cdr3_aa: CASREKGTAGSGTQYF
cdr3_nt: TGTGCCAGCAGAGAGAAAGGGACAGCCGGTTCGGGGACGCAGTATTTT

d_call: TRBD1
v_call: TRBV20-1
j_call: TRBJ1-5
clone_size: NA
cdr3_aa: CSASPRDRGPYSNQPQHF
cdr3_nt: TGCAGTGCTAGCCCCCGGGACAGGGGACCTTATAGCAATCAGCCCCAGCATTTT

d_call: NA
v_call: TRBV6-5
j_call: TRBJ2-5
clone_size: many
cdr3_aa: CASSIGGFQETQYF
cdr3_nt: TGTGCCAGCAGTATCGGGGGCTTCCAAGAGACCCAGTACTTC

d_call: NA
v_call: TRBV2
j_call: TRBJ2-7
clone_size: NA
cdr3_aa: CASKRDGVLYEQYF
cdr3_nt: TGTGCCAGCAAAAGGGACGGGGTTCTCTACGAGCAGTACTTC

d_call: TRBD1
v_call: TRBV24-1
j_call: TRBJ2-3
clone_size: many
cdr3_aa: CATGTGGTDTQYF
cdr3_nt: TGTGCCACCGGGACAGGGGGCACAGATACGCAGTATTTT

d_call: NA
v_call: TRBV18
j_call: TRBJ1-5
clone_size: few
cdr3_aa: CASSQTGGFEAVWQPQHF
cdr3_nt: TGTGCCAGCTCACAGACGGGAGGGTTTGAGGCAGTTTGGCAGCCCCAGCATTTT

d_call: NA
v_call: TRBV7-8
j_call: TRBJ2-7
clone_size: few
cdr3_aa: CATKRGPGVMNEQYF
cdr3_nt: TGTGCCACCAAGAGGGGACCGGGGGTTATGAATGAGCAGTACTTC

d_call: NA
v_call: TRBV5-5
j_call: TRBJ1-1
clone_size: many
cdr3_aa: CASSLGQTNTEAFF
cdr3_nt: TGTGCCAGCAGCTTGGGGCAGACGAACACTGAAGCTTTCTTT

d_call: TRBD1
v_call: TRBV10-3
j_call: TRBJ2-3
clone_size: many
cdr3_aa: CAISRTGGPTDTQYF
cdr3_nt: TGTGCCATCAGTAGGACAGGGGGTCCCACAGATACGCAGTATTTT

d_call: NA
v_call: TRBV12-3/TRBV12-4
j_call: TRBJ2-1
clone_size: many
cdr3_aa: CASSRVNEQFF
cdr3_nt: TGTGCCAGCAGCCGGGTCAATGAGCAGTTCTTC

d_call: TRBD1
v_call: TRBV27
j_call: TRBJ2-7
clone_size: many
cdr3_aa: CASSPGDRYEQYF
cdr3_nt: TGTGCCAGCAGTCCCGGGGACAGGTACGAGCAGTACTTC

d_call: NA
v_call: TRBV3-1
j_call: TRBJ2-5
clone_size: many
cdr3_aa: CASNPPGWGETQYF
cdr3_nt: TGTGCCAGCAACCCTCCCGGTTGGGGGGAGACCCAGTACTTC

d_call: NA
v_call: TRBV24-1
j_call: TRBJ1-5
clone_size: many
cdr3_aa: CATSDSYRNRDQPQHF
cdr3_nt: TGTGCCACCAGTGATAGCTACAGGAACCGTGATCAGCCCCAGCATTTT

d_call: NA
v_call: TRBV18
j_call: TRBJ2-5
clone_size: many
cdr3_aa: CASSPPERETQYF
cdr3_nt: TGTGCCAGCTCACCACCGGAGCGAGAGACCCAGTACTTC

d_call: TRBD2
v_call: TRBV7-2
j_call: TRBJ2-5
clone_size: NA
cdr3_aa: CASSLGRLAGMLQETQYF
cdr3_nt: TGTGCCAGCAGCTTAGGTAGACTAGCGGGAATGCTACAAGAGACCCAGTACTTC

d_call: TRBD1
v_call: TRBV2
j_call: TRBJ1-5
clone_size: NA
cdr3_aa: CASNGQGRGGVSNQPQHF
cdr3_nt: TGTGCCAGCAACGGACAGGGGAGGGGAGGTGTTAGCAATCAGCCCCAGCATTTT

d_call: NA
v_call: TRBV6-1
j_call: TRBJ1-2
clone_size: NA
cdr3_aa: CASSEGRTQGGYTF
cdr3_nt: TGTGCCAGCAGTGAGGGCAGGACTCAGGGAGGCTACACCTTC

d_call: NA
v_call: TRBV7-9
j_call: TRBJ1-2
clone_size: many
cdr3_aa: CASSLDRAGGYTF
cdr3_nt: TGTGCCAGCAGCTTAGACAGGGCCGGCGGCTACACCTTC

d_call: NA
v_call: TRBV20-1
j_call: TRBJ2-1
clone_size: NA
cdr3_aa: CSAWGVGTGAYNEQFF
cdr3_nt: NA

d_call: NA
v_call: TRBV7-9
j_call: TRBJ2-7
clone_size: NA
cdr3_aa: CASSPSEYEQYF
cdr3_nt: TGTGCCAGCAGCCCGTCTGAATATGAGCAGTACTTC